This T cell receptor (beta chain) was recovered during a study of cytomegalovirus exposure and HLA in healthy donors. PCR amplification relied on 60 Vbeta primers (plus 13 Jbeta primers). Generated by immunoSEQ multiplex PCR, the TCRdb table keeps only in-frame clones and is missing some. The repertoire holds some 120,000 clones, with roughly 85% as singletons. On this clone itself: Antigen specificity is unknown.

Study-wide points: Several of the most significant clusters were apparently associated with common viral pathogens in a later analysis.

Germline CDR1 SGHDT, CDR2 YYEEEE. The V gene lost 6 bases and the J gene lost 5 bases, with 9 bases spanning the gap. The CDR3 loop spans 12 amino acids. This clonotype originated in a woman under 40 in good health and CMV-seropositive. The specimen sequenced was PBMCs. The chain joins TRBV5-6 to TRBJ2-1; tentative D call: TRBD2 (5 bases). The CDR3 DNA sequence: TGTGCCAGCACCCTGGAGGACAATGAGCAGTTCTTC. Encoded protein: CASTLEDNEQFF.